The entry below gives a single T cell receptor beta chain sequence along with its context. The target antigen is unknown. Germline CDR1 is SEHNR and CDR2 is FQNEAQ (reference sequence). Trimming left V 4 bases short and J 4 bases short, with 12 bases between. This CDR3 contains 14 residues. This sample was included in a study of cytomegalovirus exposure and HLA in healthy donors. The study, taken as a whole, reports: Altogether, around 160 TCR beta chains were recorded as cytomegalovirus-associated.

The PCR ran on 60 Vbeta and 13 Jbeta primers. The method was immunoSEQ multiplex PCR; TCRdb's version includes in-frame clones alone and lacks a portion of them. The sample lists 200,000 or so clones; over 75% were seen once. V gene TRBV7-9 combines with J gene TRBJ2-3; D may be TRBD1 (5 bases). Sequencing input: PBMCs. This TCR came from a girl in the first two years of life in good health and CMV-seronegative. CDR3 amino acids: CASSSPGSSDTQYF. The CDR3 region has the DNA TGTGCCAGCAGCTCGCCAGGGTCTTCAGATACGCAGTATTTT.